One sample yielded the 13 T cell receptor beta chains listed below, sequenced in a study of blood T cells in healthy people across ages. A sample-barcoded 5' primer and a J-beta primer mix were used in a second PCR of about 6 to 12 cycles. TCRdb fed the 5' RACE reads into MiXCR, producing one record per CDR3 protein. The sample has over 1,200,000 distinct CDR3 sequences; approximately 63% are singletons. The sample taken for sequencing was blood. These TCRs come from a young man in good health.

The chain recombines TRBV6-1 with TRBJ2-7; 8 positions match TRBD1. In germline, CDR1 is MNHNS, CDR2 SASEGT. V dropped 7 bases and J dropped 5; count of bases not matched to a gene: 13. CDR3 length equals 15 residues. CDR3 coding DNA: TGTGCCAGCATTCCCGTGGCAGGGGGCTTCCACGAGCAGTACTTC. This sequence encodes CASIPVAGGFHEQYF.

The CDR3: CASSQGIKAGANVLTF. For the CDR3, the DNA is TGTGCCAGCAGTCAGGGGATTAAAGCTGGGGCCAACGTCCTGACTTTC. This sequence joins TRBV6-2 or TRBV6-3 and TRBJ2-6; perhaps TRBD1 as D (6 bases). V lost 5 bases to trimming and J lost 2 bases, with 13 bases between them. The CDR3 runs 16 residues. Germline values: CDR1 MNHEY, CDR2 SVGEGT.

CDR3 bases: TGTGCCAGCAGCAACAAGGCGGGCACCGGGGAGCTGTTTTTT. Translated, it gives CASSNKAGTGELFF. The chain joins TRBV6-5 to TRBJ2-2, with D perhaps matching TRBD2 (5 bases). CDR3 length equals 14 residues. CDR1 is MNHEY, CDR2 SVGAGI, per germline. The ends were cut back, 6 bases at V and 4 bases at J, with 12 bases in the middle.

The CDR3 spells CASGSLAGGSYEQYF. DNA of the CDR3: TGCGCCAGCGGATCCCTAGCGGGGGGGTCCTACGAGCAGTACTTC. The V call is TRBV5-1, the J call TRBJ2-7, with 12 bases identical to TRBD2. Germline values: CDR1 SGHRS, CDR2 YFSETQ. The CDR3 spans 15 residues. Trimming cost V 7 bases and J 1 base; bases outside gene matches: 6.

The chain joins TRBV3-1 to TRBJ2-5; 7 bases line up with TRBD2. Germline CDR1 and CDR2: LGHDT and YNNKEL (reference sequence). The length of the CDR3 is 16 residues. V shed 0 bases and J 4 bases; nucleotides not matched to a gene: 8. CDR3 DNA sequence: TGTGCCAGCAGCCAAGATCATGGCGGGAGTGGAGAGACCCAGTACTTC. This sequence encodes CASSQDHGGSGETQYF.

The chain joins TRBV15 to TRBJ2-7, with D perhaps TRBD1 (6 bases). Germline V lookup: CDR1 LNHNV, CDR2 YYDKDF (reference sequence). With 5 bases removed from V and 2 bases from J, the gap between germline ends came to 19 bases. The CDR3 loop spans 16 amino acids. CDR3 protein: CATSGTQGKETYEQYF. DNA of the CDR3: TGTGCCACCAGCGGAACACAGGGAAAGGAGACCTACGAGCAGTACTTC. The full variable domain, its missing parts supplied by reference TRBV15 and TRBJ2-7, is DAMVIQNPRYQVTQFGKPVTLSCSQTLNHNVMYWYQQKSSQAPKLLFHYYDKDFNNEADTPDNFQSRRPNTSFCFLDIRSPGLGDTAMYLCATSGTQGKETYEQYFGPGTRLTVT.

The chain uses TRBV28 and TRBJ2-3, with D perhaps TRBD2 (6 bases). Germline V lookup: CDR1 MDHEN, CDR2 SYDVKM. This CDR3 contains 15 residues. The V gene lost 4 bases and the J gene lost 3 bases, with 14 bases spanning the gap. CDR3 nucleotide sequence: TGTGCCAGCAGTTGGGGCCAAGGAGGGACAGATACGCAGTATTTT. It encodes CASSWGQGGTDTQYF. Full variable domain (rest looked up from reference TRBV28 and TRBJ2-3): DVKVTQSSRYLVKRTGEKVFLECVQDMDHENMFWYRQDPGLGLRLIYFSYDVKMKEKGDIPEGYSVSREKKERFSLILESASTNQTSMYLCASSWGQGGTDTQYFGPGTRLTVL.

The rearrangement links TRBV27 to TRBJ2-7, with TRBD2 as a possible D gene (6 bases). CDR3 length: 14 amino acids. Germline V gene data show CDR1 as MNHEY and CDR2 as SMNVEV (reference sequence). V dropped 6 bases and J dropped 2 bases, with 14 bases sitting between them. The CDR3 reads CASSIQAGTYEQYF. CDR3 DNA: TGTGCCAGCAGCATACAGGCGGGGACCTACGAGCAGTACTTC.

The chain joins TRBV3-1 to TRBJ2-1; D gene uncertain. The CDR3 sequence is 14 residues long. V was clipped by 3 bases and J by 6 bases, with 12 bases between them. Germline values: CDR1 LGHDT, CDR2 YNNKEL (reference sequence). The CDR3 DNA is TGTGCCAGCAGCCAGGGTTGGGGTATCAATGAGCAGTTCTTC. As protein: CASSQGWGINEQFF.

The chain is built from TRBV29-1 and TRBJ1-1, with 8 nucleotides matching TRBD1. With V trimmed by 6 bases and J by 2 bases, 11 bases remained unmatched. The CDR3 length is 15 residues. The germline CDR1 and CDR2 sequences are SQVTM and ANQGSEA. The CDR3 DNA is TGCAGCGTCCACAGGGTAGGACAGGGCAACACTGAAGCTTTCTTT. It encodes CSVHRVGQGNTEAFF.

V is TRBV20-1 and J is TRBJ2-1; D ambiguous. Per germline, CDR1 DFQATT and CDR2 SNEGSKA (reference sequence). This CDR3 is 13 amino acids long. The V end was cut by 0 bases, the J end by 9 bases, with 12 bases between. The CDR3 nucleotides are TGCAGTGCTAGAGATCCGGCTAGGGCTGAGCAGTTCTTC. Its translation: CSARDPARAEQFF.

This clonotype was observed a single time. The V gene is TRBV28, the J gene TRBJ1-2; the D gene is possibly TRBD1 (5 bases). The CDR3 has 17 amino acids. Germline CDR1 MDHEN, CDR2 SYDVKM. V was cut by 2 bases and J by 8 bases, with 24 bases left in between. Here the CDR3 reads CASSLLESGTAGEGYTF. CDR3 sequence (DNA): TGTGCCAGCAGTTTACTTGAGTCCGGGACTGCAGGCGAGGGCTACACCTTC.

The V gene is TRBV4-2, the J gene TRBJ2-4, with TRBD1 matching 10 bases. Germline V gene lookup returns CDR1 LGHNA and CDR2 YNFKEQ. Trimming took 0 bases from V and 16 from J; bases not matched to a gene: 24. The CDR3 is made up of 19 amino acids. Written as DNA, the CDR3 is TGTGCCAGCAGCCAAGATCTTTTCGGTGGGGGACAGGGGTCATCGGGTGTCTACTTC. The encoded protein is CASSQDLFGGGQGSSGVYF.